Below, one T cell receptor (beta chain) is given with its context. Antigen specificity is unknown. J was trimmed by 7 bases and V by 2 bases; bases with no gene match: 8. The CDR3 is 15 amino acids. Germline values: CDR1 LNHNV, CDR2 YYDKDF (reference sequence). This record comes from a study of OX40 agonist ivuxolimab in advanced cancers. Study information: The mean age was 60 years, ranging from roughly 23 to 79, with more than 70% of participants male.

This table comes from immunoSEQ multiplex PCR, and its TCRdb copy is limited to in-frame clones, with some not included. The repertoire holds approximately 69,000 clones, around four fifths seen once, with 5% to 7% in the top ten. General study results and limits: The 0.1-3.0 mg/kg partial responders had among the lowest clonal expansion. CD4+ T cells averaged fewer expanded clones than CD8+ T cells. Normalized T-cell clonal expansion was also low in a subset of nonresponders.

This receptor was identified in an adult with an advanced solid tumor such as melanoma, head and neck, liver or kidney cancer. V and J are TRBV15 and TRBJ1-5; 7 bases agree with TRBD1. Sequencing was performed on CD4+ or CD8+ T cells sorted from blood, taken in a trial of the OX40 agonist ivuxolimab. The DNA of the CDR3 is TGTGCCACCAGCAGACAAACAGGGGTCGGGCAGCCCCAGCATTTT. Protein: CATSRQTGVGQPQHF.